A selection of T cell receptor beta chains follows, all from one sample in a study of human thymus T cells. Assay used: immunoSEQ multiplex PCR; TCRdb lists only in-frame clones, some missing. This sample has tens of thousands of clones; approximately 95% occur once, and the top ten carry around 0.12%. Sequences were obtained from blood. The receptors shown here come from a boy less than two years old with a congenital heart defect but otherwise immunologically healthy. Both conserved end residues are part of each CDR3. Each record gives: J gene, V gene, CDR3 protein.

TRBJ2-7 | TRBV9 | CASSPLAGGLYEQYF
TRBJ2-3 | TRBV18 | CASSRDRGRTDTQYF
TRBJ2-7 | TRBV11-3 | CASSESGRITPYEQYF
TRBJ2-2 | TRBV4-1 | CASSQAPWRGNTGELFF
TRBJ2-4 | TRBV19 | CASSRSTSGGPSIQYF
TRBJ1-2 | TRBV13 | CASSLYRGQGYTF
TRBJ2-3 | TRBV9 | CASNVGLFTDTQYF
TRBJ2-3 | TRBV10-3 | CAISRDSSTDTQYF
TRBJ1-2 | TRBV28 | CASSLYGENYGYTF
TRBJ1-2 | TRBV19 | CASVPDRGNGYTF
TRBJ2-7 | TRBV4-3 | CASSHSAGDRGEQYF
TRBJ1-6 | TRBV5-1 | CASSLGGQYNSPLHF
TRBJ1-1 | TRBV6-5 | CASSYSQWGWGTEAFF
TRBJ2-3 | TRBV28 | CATGGTRDTQYF
TRBJ2-1 | TRBV20-1 | CRVQVYNEQFF
TRBJ2-2 | TRBV7-2 | CASRPAGAGTGELFF
TRBJ2-7 | TRBV7-2 | CASSLVVRGSEQYF
TRBJ1-2 | TRBV4-1 | CASSQDSRTALYGYTF
TRBJ1-2 | TRBV6-1 | CASSAGTASNYGYTF
TRBJ1-2 | TRBV6-5 | CASIRGTGERGYTF
TRBJ2-1 | TRBV27 | CASSSVGTGHNEQFF
TRBJ1-1 | TRBV5-6 | CASSYRDTEAFF
TRBJ2-1 | TRBV5-1 | CASSSSLEQFF
TRBJ2-5 | TRBV9 | CASSVGTGATGTQYF
TRBJ2-7 | TRBV11-1 | CASSPWQGSYEQYF
TRBJ1-6 | TRBV7-9 | CASSFGHTNSPLHF
TRBJ2-1 | TRBV19 | CASSILGQGYNEQFF
TRBJ2-2 | TRBV6-5 | CASTGGGGGTGELFF
TRBJ2-4 | TRBV1 | CTSSQDGTSTKNIQYF
TRBJ2-6 | TRBV12-1 | CASSMLFIGQSRANVLTF
TRBJ2-3 | TRBV4-2 | CASSRTSGGATDTQYF
TRBJ1-2 | TRBV7-2 | CASSSRQGNYGYTF
TRBJ2-5 | TRBV28 | CAIRGWSKETQYF
TRBJ1-6 | TRBV9 | CASSVGAGGTYNSPLHF
TRBJ2-7 | TRBV6-5 | CASSYRDEQYF
TRBJ1-3 | TRBV2 | CASRGDRAGNTIYF
TRBJ2-7 | TRBV19 | CASSIRLTEVPYEQYF
TRBJ2-7 | TRBV11-2 | CASSLGTYEQYF
TRBJ2-1 | TRBV7-9 | CASSAPGGGWNEQFF
TRBJ2-7 | TRBV30 | CASGQGGYEQYF
TRBJ1-2 | TRBV4-3 | CASSQDRGAYGYTF
TRBJ1-3 | TRBV6-1 | CASSEHRVGNTIYF
TRBJ1-1 | TRBV29-1 | CSVGGTEAFF
TRBJ2-2 | TRBV9 | CASSPYGGQGVVGELFF
TRBJ1-1 | TRBV28 | CASSTGETEAFF
TRBJ2-1 | TRBV10-2 | CASSQKGRFNEQFF
TRBJ2-7 | TRBV28 | CASSAPRDNSYEQYF
TRBJ1-1 | TRBV5-1 | CASSLGDTEAFF
TRBJ2-1 | TRBV5-6 | CASSLAPAGGLNEQFF
TRBJ2-7 | TRBV30 | CAWTSAYEQYF
TRBJ1-5 | TRBV18 | CASSQWDEGNQPQHF
TRBJ2-6 | TRBV2 | CASLDTAGGKANVLTF
TRBJ2-3 | TRBV5-4 | CASTGTSGGRTDTQYF
TRBJ2-1 | TRBV29-1 | CSVGLGPWHEQFF
TRBJ2-5 | TRBV12-2 | CASRLAETQYF
TRBJ1-4 | TRBV19 | CATTRWGATNEKLFF
TRBJ2-7 | TRBV5-6 | CASSLVGGSHYRQYF
TRBJ2-3 | TRBV6-5 | CASSYSGRYTDTQYF